What follows is one T cell receptor beta chain and its context. Its antigen is unidentified. This sample was included in a study of T-cell memory formation after mild COVID-19. In TCRdb, the 5' RACE reads were re-called with MiXCR into one record per CDR3 protein. The sample holds about 290,000 distinct CDR3 sequences, approximately 15% seen once. Trimming removed 1 base from V and 1 base from J, with 5 bases in between. CDR3 size: 14 residues. CDR1 and CDR2 (germline): LGHDT, YNNKEL (reference sequence). Findings of the study overall: Among CD4+ contracting clones, most were CM and EM, and CD8+ ones EMRA. Unconfirmed was the SARS-CoV-2 specificity of second-wave clones that peaked on day 37. There were some responding clones in pre-infection memory, which suggested that cross-reactive memory had joined.

The chain uses TRBV3-1 and TRBJ1-5, with D unresolved. The sequence was collected from a man between 18 and 35 years old who had mild COVID-19 (a few samples of this study predate the infection). Cell type and time point are not known. The sequenced sample was PBMCs or a T cell subset sorted from them (not recorded which). The CDR3 bases are TGTGCCAGCAGCCAAGTAAACAGCAATCAGCCCCAGCATTTT. It encodes CASSQVNSNQPQHF.